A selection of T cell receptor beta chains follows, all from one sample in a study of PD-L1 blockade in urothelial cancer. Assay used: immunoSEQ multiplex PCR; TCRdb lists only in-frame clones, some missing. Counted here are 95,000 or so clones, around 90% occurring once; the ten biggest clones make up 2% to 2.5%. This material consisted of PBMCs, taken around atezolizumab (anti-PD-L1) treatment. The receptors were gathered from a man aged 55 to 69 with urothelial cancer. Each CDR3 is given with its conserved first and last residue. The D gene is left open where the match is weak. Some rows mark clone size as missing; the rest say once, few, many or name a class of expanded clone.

CDR3aa: CASSTGTSDLRVTQYF; CDR3nt: TGTGCCAGCAGCACAGGGACTAGCGATTTGAGGGTGACCCAGTACTTC; abundance: .; d_gene: TRBD2; v_gene: TRBV7-9; len: 16; j_gene: TRBJ2-5
CDR3aa: CASSLWGLGGSAYEQYF; CDR3nt: TGTGCCAGCAGTTTATGGGGCCTCGGGGGTTCAGCCTACGAGCAGTACTTC; abundance: .; d_gene: .; v_gene: TRBV27; len: 17; j_gene: TRBJ2-7
CDR3aa: CASSSSGTGGSPLHF; CDR3nt: TGCGCCAGCAGCTCTTCCGGGACAGGGGGCTCACCCCTCCACTTT; abundance: .; d_gene: TRBD1; v_gene: TRBV5-1; len: 15; j_gene: TRBJ1-6
CDR3aa: CASNKGQGPAGELFF; CDR3nt: TGTGCCAGCAACAAGGGACAGGGACCGGCCGGGGAGCTGTTTTTT; abundance: .; d_gene: TRBD1; v_gene: TRBV6-5; len: 15; j_gene: TRBJ2-2
CDR3aa: CASSEEVRSNYGYTF; CDR3nt: TGTGCCAGCAGTGAAGAGGTCAGGTCTAACTATGGCTACACCTTC; abundance: .; d_gene: .; v_gene: TRBV6-1; len: 15; j_gene: TRBJ1-2
CDR3aa: CASSLGGPASSYNEQFF; CDR3nt: TGCGCCAGCAGCTTGGGGGGCCCGGCAAGCTCCTACAATGAGCAGTTCTTC; abundance: .; d_gene: .; v_gene: TRBV5-1; len: 17; j_gene: TRBJ2-1
CDR3aa: CASSLDSLITDEQFF; CDR3nt: TGTGCCAGCAGCCTCGACTCCCTTATCACCGATGAGCAGTTCTTC; abundance: .; d_gene: .; v_gene: TRBV11-3; len: 15; j_gene: TRBJ2-1
CDR3aa: CASRALTGTGNTIYF; CDR3nt: TGTGCCAGCAGGGCCCTTACAGGGACTGGAAACACCATATATTTT; abundance: .; d_gene: .; v_gene: TRBV27; len: 15; j_gene: TRBJ1-3
CDR3aa: CASADSYNEQFF; CDR3nt: TGCGCCAGCGCCGACAGCTACAATGAGCAGTTCTTC; abundance: .; d_gene: .; v_gene: TRBV5-1; len: 12; j_gene: TRBJ2-1
CDR3aa: CASGLGGLPYEQYF; CDR3nt: TGTGCCAGCGGCCTCGGAGGACTCCCCTACGAGCAGTACTTC; abundance: .; d_gene: .; v_gene: TRBV27; len: 14; j_gene: TRBJ2-7
CDR3aa: CASNTRNGGATFF; CDR3nt: TGTGCCAGCAATACTCGAAACGGGGGGGCCACGTTCTTC; abundance: .; d_gene: TRBD2; v_gene: TRBV27; len: 13; j_gene: TRBJ2-1
CDR3aa: CASSQQGLIYGYTF; CDR3nt: TGTGCCAGCAGTCAACAGGGGCTGATCTATGGCTACACCTTC; abundance: once; d_gene: TRBD1; v_gene: TRBV6-5; len: 14; j_gene: TRBJ1-2
CDR3aa: CASRGQANEKLFF; CDR3nt: TGTGCCAGCAGGGGACAGGCTAATGAAAAACTGTTTTTT; abundance: .; d_gene: TRBD1; v_gene: TRBV25-1; len: 13; j_gene: TRBJ1-4
CDR3aa: CASSRQVNSNQPQHF; CDR3nt: TGTGCCAGCAGTCGACAGGTTAATAGCAATCAGCCCCAGCATTTT; abundance: .; d_gene: .; v_gene: TRBV4-2; len: 15; j_gene: TRBJ1-5
CDR3aa: CASTSVQGTNTEAFF; CDR3nt: TGTGCCAGCACCTCAGTACAGGGGACGAACACTGAAGCTTTCTTT; abundance: .; d_gene: TRBD1; v_gene: TRBV7-8; len: 15; j_gene: TRBJ1-1
CDR3aa: CASRPGVDNSPLHF; CDR3nt: TGTGCCAGCAGGCCGGGGGTGGATAATTCACCCCTCCACTTT; abundance: .; d_gene: .; v_gene: TRBV27; len: 14; j_gene: TRBJ1-6
CDR3aa: CASSLGRLDNEQFF; CDR3nt: TGTGCCAGCAGCTTAGGGAGACTCGACAATGAGCAGTTCTTC; abundance: .; d_gene: .; v_gene: TRBV7-2; len: 14; j_gene: TRBJ2-1
CDR3aa: CASSLDRDLNQPQHF; CDR3nt: TGTGCCAGCAGCTTAGACAGGGATCTCAATCAGCCCCAGCATTTT; abundance: once; d_gene: TRBD1; v_gene: TRBV6-1; len: 15; j_gene: TRBJ1-5
CDR3aa: CASSLGTSVSYNSPLHF; CDR3nt: TGTGCCAGCAGCTTAGGGACATCTGTCTCCTATAATTCACCCCTCCACTTT; abundance: .; d_gene: .; v_gene: TRBV7-8; len: 17; j_gene: TRBJ1-6
CDR3aa: CASSIGLAGYEQYF; CDR3nt: TGTGCCAGTAGTATTGGACTAGCGGGGTACGAGCAGTACTTC; abundance: .; d_gene: TRBD2; v_gene: TRBV19; len: 14; j_gene: TRBJ2-7
CDR3aa: CASSEGDFSYEQYF; CDR3nt: TGTGCCAGCAGTGAGGGGGACTTCTCCTACGAGCAGTACTTC; abundance: .; d_gene: .; v_gene: TRBV6-1; len: 14; j_gene: TRBJ2-7
CDR3aa: CASTPRGDRADTQYF; CDR3nt: TGCGCCAGCACCCCCCGGGGGGACAGGGCTGATACGCAGTATTTT; abundance: .; d_gene: TRBD1; v_gene: TRBV5-1; len: 15; j_gene: TRBJ2-3
CDR3aa: CASSDGTVGNTIYF; CDR3nt: TGTGCCAGCAGCGACGGGACAGTTGGAAACACCATATATTTT; abundance: once; d_gene: TRBD1; v_gene: TRBV7-9; len: 14; j_gene: TRBJ1-3
CDR3aa: CASSVEVTDTEAFF; CDR3nt: TGTGCCAGCAGCGTAGAGGTGACAGACACTGAAGCTTTCTTT; abundance: .; d_gene: .; v_gene: TRBV9; len: 14; j_gene: TRBJ1-1
CDR3aa: CASSPGTGRETQYF; CDR3nt: TGCGCCAGCAGCCCAGGGACAGGGAGAGAGACCCAGTACTTC; abundance: .; d_gene: TRBD1; v_gene: TRBV5-1; len: 14; j_gene: TRBJ2-5
CDR3aa: CAIASVTAAGNTIYF; CDR3nt: TGTGCCATCGCGAGTGTCACAGCAGCTGGAAACACCATATATTTT; abundance: .; d_gene: .; v_gene: TRBV11-1; len: 15; j_gene: TRBJ1-3
CDR3aa: CASSQFLAGREQFF; CDR3nt: TGTGCCAGCAGCCAGTTCCTAGCCGGGCGTGAGCAGTTCTTC; abundance: .; d_gene: .; v_gene: TRBV14; len: 14; j_gene: TRBJ2-1
CDR3aa: CSVESHTLGGYGYTF; CDR3nt: TGCAGCGTTGAGTCCCACACCCTCGGGGGGTATGGCTACACCTTC; abundance: .; d_gene: .; v_gene: TRBV29-1; len: 15; j_gene: TRBJ1-2
CDR3aa: CASLSGGASGGDNEQFF; CDR3nt: TGTGCCAGCCTCTCTGGCGGGGCTAGCGGGGGGGACAATGAGCAGTTCTTC; abundance: .; d_gene: TRBD2; v_gene: TRBV28; len: 17; j_gene: TRBJ2-1
CDR3aa: CASSYPGDGHEQYF; CDR3nt: TGTGCCAGCAGCTACCCGGGGGACGGGCACGAGCAGTACTTC; abundance: .; d_gene: .; v_gene: TRBV5-4; len: 14; j_gene: TRBJ2-7
CDR3aa: CACLGQITDTQYF; CDR3nt: TGTGCCTGTTTGGGACAGATCACAGATACGCAGTATTTT; abundance: .; d_gene: TRBD1; v_gene: TRBV30; len: 13; j_gene: TRBJ2-3
CDR3aa: CASSESSGSDQPQHF; CDR3nt: TGCGCCAGCAGTGAGTCTTCGGGATCGGATCAGCCCCAGCATTTT; abundance: once; d_gene: .; v_gene: TRBV10-2; len: 15; j_gene: TRBJ1-5
CDR3aa: CASRAGQGTGELFF; CDR3nt: TGTGCCAGCAGAGCGGGACAAGGCACCGGGGAGCTGTTTTTT; abundance: .; d_gene: .; v_gene: TRBV9; len: 14; j_gene: TRBJ2-2
CDR3aa: CASTSAPGLDNEQFF; CDR3nt: TGCGCCAGCACTTCCGCCCCGGGACTAGACAATGAGCAGTTCTTC; abundance: .; d_gene: TRBD2; v_gene: TRBV5-1; len: 15; j_gene: TRBJ2-1
CDR3aa: CASSQSPQPYNEQFF; CDR3nt: TGCGCCAGCAGTCAATCGCCACAGCCCTACAATGAGCAGTTCTTC; abundance: .; d_gene: .; v_gene: TRBV23-1; len: 15; j_gene: TRBJ2-1
CDR3aa: CASSPASGFSYNEQFF; CDR3nt: TGCGCCAGCAGCCCCGCCTCCGGGTTTTCCTACAATGAGCAGTTCTTC; abundance: once; d_gene: .; v_gene: TRBV4-1; len: 16; j_gene: TRBJ2-1
CDR3aa: CASSLRTGGSDTQYF; CDR3nt: TGTGCCAGCAGCTTAAGGACAGGGGGCTCGGATACGCAGTATTTT; abundance: .; d_gene: TRBD1; v_gene: TRBV11-3; len: 15; j_gene: TRBJ2-3
CDR3aa: CASSLTGGLGDTQYF; CDR3nt: TGTGCCAGCAGCCTAACGGGGGGCCTAGGAGATACGCAGTATTTT; abundance: .; d_gene: .; v_gene: TRBV5-5; len: 15; j_gene: TRBJ2-3
CDR3aa: CASSLVSGNYGYTF; CDR3nt: TGCGCCAGCAGCTTGGTGTCGGGTAACTATGGCTACACCTTC; abundance: once; d_gene: .; v_gene: TRBV5-1; len: 14; j_gene: TRBJ1-2
CDR3aa: CASSILGGPSYEQYF; CDR3nt: TGTGCCAGTAGTATTTTGGGCGGGCCCTCCTACGAGCAGTACTTT; abundance: .; d_gene: .; v_gene: TRBV19; len: 15; j_gene: TRBJ2-7
CDR3aa: CASSPFDYREETQYF; CDR3nt: TGTGCCAGCAGCCCCTTCGACTACAGGGAAGAGACCCAGTACTTC; abundance: .; d_gene: .; v_gene: TRBV5-5; len: 15; j_gene: TRBJ2-5
CDR3aa: CASSARGGSSPLHF; CDR3nt: TGTGCCAGCAGTGCTAGGGGGGGGAGTTCACCCCTCCACTTT; abundance: .; d_gene: .; v_gene: TRBV25-1; len: 14; j_gene: TRBJ1-6
CDR3aa: CASSWPRGNTGELFF; CDR3nt: TGTGCCAGCTCCTGGCCTAGGGGCAACACCGGGGAGCTGTTTTTT; abundance: once; d_gene: .; v_gene: TRBV18; len: 15; j_gene: TRBJ2-2
CDR3aa: CASSVNRDRGHTEAFF; CDR3nt: TGCGCCAGCAGCGTGAACCGGGACAGGGGGCACACTGAAGCTTTCTTT; abundance: .; d_gene: TRBD1; v_gene: TRBV5-1; len: 16; j_gene: TRBJ1-1
CDR3aa: CASSYSGGGSEKLFF; CDR3nt: TGTGCCAGCAGTTACTCGGGGGGGGGCAGTGAAAAACTGTTTTTT; abundance: .; d_gene: .; v_gene: TRBV6-5; len: 15; j_gene: TRBJ1-4